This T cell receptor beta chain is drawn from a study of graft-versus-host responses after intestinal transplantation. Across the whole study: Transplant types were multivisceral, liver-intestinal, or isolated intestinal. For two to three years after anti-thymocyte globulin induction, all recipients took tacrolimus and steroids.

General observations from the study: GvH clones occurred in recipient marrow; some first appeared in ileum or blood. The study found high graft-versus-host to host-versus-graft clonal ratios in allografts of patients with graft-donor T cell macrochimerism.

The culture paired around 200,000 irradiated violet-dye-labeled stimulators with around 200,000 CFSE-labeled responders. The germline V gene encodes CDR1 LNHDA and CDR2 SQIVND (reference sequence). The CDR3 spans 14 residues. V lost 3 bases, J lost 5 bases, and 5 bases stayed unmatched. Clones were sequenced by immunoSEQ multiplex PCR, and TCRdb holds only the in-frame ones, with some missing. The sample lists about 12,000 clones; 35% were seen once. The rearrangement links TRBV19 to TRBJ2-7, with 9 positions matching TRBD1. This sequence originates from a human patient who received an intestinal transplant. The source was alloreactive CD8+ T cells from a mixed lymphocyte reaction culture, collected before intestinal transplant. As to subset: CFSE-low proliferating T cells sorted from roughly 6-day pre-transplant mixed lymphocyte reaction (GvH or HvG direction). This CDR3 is CASSMGTGSHEQYF. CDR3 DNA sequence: TGTGCCAGTAGTATGGGGACAGGGTCCCACGAGCAGTACTTC.